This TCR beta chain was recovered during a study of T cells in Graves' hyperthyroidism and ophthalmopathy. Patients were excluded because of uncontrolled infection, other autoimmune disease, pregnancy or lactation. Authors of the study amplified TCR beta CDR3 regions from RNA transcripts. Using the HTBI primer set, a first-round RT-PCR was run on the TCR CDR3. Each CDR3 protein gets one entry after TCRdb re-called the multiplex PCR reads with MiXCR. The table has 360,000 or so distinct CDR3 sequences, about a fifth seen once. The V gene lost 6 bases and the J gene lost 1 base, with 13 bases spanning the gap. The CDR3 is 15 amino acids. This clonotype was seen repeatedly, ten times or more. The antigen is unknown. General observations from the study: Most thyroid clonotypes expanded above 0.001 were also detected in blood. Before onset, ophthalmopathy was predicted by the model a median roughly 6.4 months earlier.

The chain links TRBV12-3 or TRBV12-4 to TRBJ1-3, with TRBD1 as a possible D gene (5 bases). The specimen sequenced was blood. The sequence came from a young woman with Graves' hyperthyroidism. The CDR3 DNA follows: TGTGCCAGCAGGCGGGAGGGGCCTTCTGGAAACACCATATATTTT. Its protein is CASRREGPSGNTIYF.